These T cell receptor beta chains were read from a single sample in a study of CD8 T cells in Susac syndrome. TCRdb fed the immunoSEQ multiplex PCR reads into MiXCR, producing one record per CDR3 protein. The profile covers hundreds of thousands of distinct CDR3 sequences, with approximately 89% appearing a single time and approximately 0.12% taken by the ten largest. Material: CD8+ T cells from PBMCs. The receptors shown here come from a human donor with multiple sclerosis. CDR3s include the opening cysteine and the closing phenylalanine or tryptophan. D genes are given only for firm matches. Only some rows state a clone size, as once, few, many or a class for expanded clones.

d_gene,v_gene,abundance,j_gene,CDR3aa,CDR3nt
TRBD1,TRBV7-8,NA,TRBJ2-6,CASSSEQGTYSGANVLTF,TGTGCCAGCAGCTCGGAACAGGGGACCTACTCTGGGGCCAACGTCCTGACTTTC
NA,TRBV30,NA,TRBJ1-5,CAWSVGVRGQPQHF,TGTGCCTGGAGTGTGGGAGTCCGAGGACAGCCCCAGCATTTT
TRBD1,TRBV10-3,NA,TRBJ2-7,CAIEDRAYEQYF,TGTGCCATCGAGGACAGGGCCTACGAGCAGTACTTC
NA,TRBV4-1,NA,TRBJ1-5,CASSQALAGRDSNQPQHF,TGCGCCAGCAGCCAAGCCCTTGCCGGACGCGATAGCAATCAGCCCCAGCATTTT
NA,TRBV6-5,once,TRBJ2-1,CASSYSMFADYSYNEQFF,TGTGCCAGCAGTTACTCGATGTTTGCGGACTACTCTTACAATGAGCAGTTCTTC
NA,TRBV6-2/TRBV6-3,NA,TRBJ2-1,CASTLEGTIHNEQFF,TGTGCCAGCACATTAGAAGGGACAATCCACAATGAGCAGTTCTTC
NA,TRBV5-1,once,TRBJ1-1,CASSPDGINTEAFF,TGCGCCAGCAGCCCCGACGGAATAAACACTGAAGCTTTCTTT
NA,TRBV30,NA,TRBJ2-1,CAWSSGPSSYNEQFF,TGTGCCTGGAGTTCGGGACCGAGCTCCTACAATGAGCAGTTCTTC
TRBD2,TRBV20-1,NA,TRBJ2-2,CSANGLELGTGELFF,TGCAGTGCGAACGGACTAGAGTTGGGCACCGGGGAGCTGTTTTTT
NA,TRBV6-4,NA,TRBJ2-1,CASSAHASGHFDNEQFF,TGTGCCAGCAGTGCCCACGCTTCGGGACACTTCGACAATGAGCAGTTCTTC
TRBD2,TRBV7-6,NA,TRBJ2-1,CASSQGLAVEQFF,TGTGCCAGCAGCCAAGGACTAGCTGTTGAGCAGTTCTTC
NA,TRBV19,NA,TRBJ2-7,CASSEGGEASYEQYF,TGTGCCAGTAGTGAAGGCGGGGAGGCTTCCTACGAGCAGTACTTC
NA,TRBV27,few,TRBJ2-3,CASSLGGETDTQYF,TGTGCCAGCAGTTTAGGAGGTGAGACAGATACGCAGTATTTT
TRBD2,TRBV19,NA,TRBJ2-7,CASSAGTSGFYEQYF,TGTGCCAGTAGTGCCGGGACTAGCGGATTCTACGAGCAGTACTTC
NA,TRBV3-1,NA,TRBJ2-1,CASSQVGVGPYNEQFF,TGTGCCAGCAGCCAAGTGGGGGTCGGCCCCTACAATGAGCAGTTCTTC
TRBD1,TRBV7-8,NA,TRBJ2-7,CAIQNRDRASEQYF,TGTGCCATTCAAAACCGGGACAGGGCGAGTGAGCAGTACTTC
NA,TRBV2,NA,TRBJ2-4,CASSEAGGRMEIAKNIQYF,TGTGCCAGCAGTGAAGCGGGGGGCCGCATGGAAATAGCCAAAAACATTCAGTACTTC
TRBD1,TRBV7-9,once,TRBJ2-3,CASSRQGEGTDTQYF,TGTGCCAGCAGCCGACAGGGAGAGGGCACAGATACGCAGTATTTT
TRBD2,TRBV20-1,NA,TRBJ2-1,CSASGLAGGTLSYNEQFF,TGCAGTGCTTCGGGACTAGCGGGGGGGACCCTCTCCTACAATGAGCAGTTCTTC
TRBD2,TRBV5-1,NA,TRBJ2-1,CASSFFLAGGPYNEQFF,TGCGCCAGCAGCTTCTTCCTGGCGGGAGGACCTTACAATGAGCAGTTCTTC
NA,TRBV7-2,NA,TRBJ2-6,CASSQGRSGANVLTF,TGTGCCAGCAGCCAGGGGCGTTCTGGGGCCAACGTCCTGACTTTC
NA,TRBV3-1,NA,TRBJ1-5,CASSQETGGQPQHF,TGTGCCAGCAGCCAAGAGACAGGAGGACAGCCCCAGCATTTT
TRBD2,TRBV7-9,NA,TRBJ2-1,CASSPPLAGSYNEQFF,TGTGCCAGCAGCCCTCCACTAGCGGGCTCCTACAATGAGCAGTTCTTC
NA,TRBV7-9,NA,TRBJ2-1,CASSLAWDDNEQFF,TGTGCCAGCAGTTTAGCGTGGGACGACAATGAGCAGTTCTTC
NA,TRBV9,NA,TRBJ2-1,CASSVGGGSNNEQFF,TGTGCCAGCAGCGTGGGCGGAGGATCCAACAATGAGCAGTTCTTC
NA,TRBV24-1,once,TRBJ1-1,CATSDPTGTEAFF,TGTGCCACCAGTGACCCGACGGGGACTGAAGCTTTCTTT
NA,TRBV7-9,NA,TRBJ2-7,CASSLGETSEYF,TGTGCCAGCAGCTTAGGGGAGACTTCGGAGTACTTC
NA,TRBV27,NA,TRBJ2-1,CASSWAEGNPSYNEQFF,TGTGCCAGCAGTTGGGCCGAAGGGAACCCCTCCTACAATGAGCAGTTCTTC
NA,TRBV15,NA,TRBJ1-1,CATSTSVGLEAFF,TGTGCCACCAGCACAAGCGTGGGGCTAGAAGCTTTCTTT
NA,TRBV4-1,NA,TRBJ2-2,CASSQGSGVGNTGELFF,TGCGCCAGCAGCCAAGGGTCTGGGGTCGGCAACACCGGGGAGCTGTTTTTT
TRBD2,TRBV9,NA,TRBJ2-7,CASSVGGGSEQYF,TGTGCCAGCAGCGTAGGGGGCGGGAGCGAGCAGTACTTC
NA,TRBV5-1,NA,TRBJ1-2,CASSGLDGYTF,TGCGCCAGCAGCGGCCTCGATGGCTACACCTTC
TRBD2,TRBV13,NA,TRBJ2-3,CASSLSASGRSTDTQYF,TGTGCCAGCAGTTTGTCGGCTAGCGGGAGAAGCACAGATACGCAGTATTTT
NA,TRBV25-1,NA,TRBJ1-2,CASSPLEGFGSGYGYTF,TGTGCCAGCAGTCCCTTGGAAGGGTTTGGATCCGGCTATGGCTACACCTTC
NA,TRBV20-1,once,TRBJ2-1,CSATQGNEQFF,TGCAGTGCTACCCAGGGAAATGAGCAGTTCTTC
NA,TRBV5-1,NA,TRBJ2-5,CASSLRPGEGETQYF,TGCGCCAGCAGCTTGAGGCCAGGGGAGGGGGAGACCCAGTACTTC
NA,TRBV27,NA,TRBJ2-7,CASSLSGFGFYEQYF,TGTGCCAGCAGTTTATCAGGGTTTGGGTTCTACGAGCAGTACTTC
TRBD2,TRBV5-1,NA,TRBJ2-1,CASSLGGLAGVSYNEQFF,TGCGCCAGCAGCTTGGGGGGACTAGCGGGAGTGTCCTACAATGAGCAGTTCTTC
TRBD1,TRBV7-7,NA,TRBJ2-1,CASSSSRDRDYNEQFF,TGTGCCAGCAGCTCTAGCCGGGACAGGGACTACAATGAGCAGTTCTTC
TRBD1,TRBV12-3/TRBV12-4,NA,TRBJ2-3,CASSQTGPQEDTQYF,TGTGCCAGCAGCCAGACAGGGCCCCAGGAGGATACGCAGTATTTT
TRBD1,TRBV5-1,NA,TRBJ2-7,CASSSREGQESYEQYF,TGCGCCAGCAGCTCTAGAGAGGGACAGGAATCATACGAGCAGTACTTC
TRBD1,TRBV6-5,NA,TRBJ1-2,CASSYSGQARGSYTF,TGTGCCAGCAGTTACTCTGGACAGGCAAGAGGCAGCTACACCTTC
NA,TRBV27,NA,TRBJ1-5,CASSPLGSTDQPQHF,TGTGCCAGCAGCCCTTTAGGGAGTACGGATCAGCCCCAGCATTTT
TRBD1,TRBV27,NA,TRBJ1-2,CASRLTGGTYGYTF,TGTGCCAGCAGGCTGACAGGGGGGACCTATGGCTACACCTTC
NA,TRBV30,NA,TRBJ2-5,CASEGGAKTQYF,TGTGCCTCAGAAGGGGGGGCCAAGACCCAGTACTTC
TRBD2,TRBV5-1,NA,TRBJ2-2,CASSLGLAGGSNTGELFF,TGCGCCAGCAGCTTGGGACTAGCGGGGGGATCGAACACCGGGGAGCTGTTTTTT
TRBD1,TRBV12-3/TRBV12-4,NA,TRBJ2-7,CASSQIMTGTSFAQYF,TGTGCCAGCAGCCAAATTATGACAGGGACCAGCTTCGCGCAGTACTTC
TRBD1,TRBV18,NA,TRBJ1-6,CASSPGQPYNSPLHF,TGTGCCAGCTCACCGGGACAGCCTTATAATTCACCCCTCCACTTT
NA,TRBV7-2,NA,TRBJ2-1,CASSFGPYQGNEQFF,TGTGCCAGCAGCTTTGGTCCCTATCAAGGCAATGAGCAGTTCTTC
NA,TRBV5-1,NA,TRBJ2-1,CASSPEGTGADNEQFF,TGCGCCAGCAGCCCGGAAGGGACCGGCGCGGACAATGAGCAGTTCTTC
NA,TRBV30,NA,TRBJ1-1,CAWSQGMESTEAFF,TGTGCCTGGAGTCAGGGAATGGAATCCACTGAAGCTTTCTTT
NA,TRBV7-9,NA,TRBJ2-7,CASSLVGDEQYF,TGTGCCAGCAGCTTGGTCGGTGACGAGCAGTACTTC
TRBD1,TRBV24-1,NA,TRBJ2-2,CATSAGQDTGELFF,TGTGCCACCAGTGCGGGACAGGACACCGGGGAGCTGTTTTTT
NA,TRBV3-1,NA,TRBJ2-5,CASSQDNPRRYPETQYF,TGTGCCAGCAGCCAAGATAATCCCCGTAGATACCCAGAGACCCAGTACTTC
NA,TRBV7-2,NA,TRBJ1-1,CASSFPGSEAFF,TGTGCCAGCAGTTTCCCCGGGTCTGAAGCTTTCTTT